This T cell receptor (beta chain) was captured in a study of blood T cell repertoires in COVID-19. Per germline, CDR1 KGHDR and CDR2 SFDVKD. The CDR3 length is 15 residues. The V segment lost 4 bases and the J segment 5 bases; nucleotides outside the gene matches: 7. Sequencing was performed with immunoSEQ multiplex PCR; in TCRdb, only in-frame clones are kept and a portion is missing. The repertoire consists of 110,000 or so clones, with 85% occurring once and the leading ten covering 3.5% to 4.5%. The sample was peripheral blood. The sequence was collected from a man between 60 and 75 years old with acute or convalescent COVID-19. This chain joins TRBV24-1 and TRBJ2-5, with TRBD1 identical over 9 bases. DNA of the CDR3: TGTGCCACCAGTGAACCCACAGGGGGCGGGGAGACCCAGTACTTC. This sequence encodes CATSEPTGGGETQYF.